Shown below are 10 T cell receptor beta chains from a single sample sequenced in a study of cytomegalovirus exposure and HLA in healthy donors. Vbeta (60) and Jbeta (13) primers were used in the PCR. Sequencing used immunoSEQ multiplex PCR; TCRdb keeps in-frame clones, though not all of them. The sample carries 150,000 or so clones, about four fifths recorded once. Sequencing input: PBMCs. These receptors all come from a man aged 25 to 40 in good health and CMV-seronegative.

V and J are TRBV7-9 and TRBJ2-7; TRBD2 matches 9 bases. Germline V lookup: CDR1 SEHNR, CDR2 FQNEAQ (reference sequence). Unmatched junction bases numbered 15, after V lost 7 bases and J lost 5 bases. This CDR3 is 16 amino acids long. The CDR3: CASTPGSAGGPHEQYF. In DNA, the CDR3 is TGTGCCAGCACCCCCGGGAGTGCGGGAGGGCCCCACGAGCAGTACTTC. The full variable domain, rest sourced from reference TRBV7-9 and TRBJ2-7, is DTGVSQNPRHKITKRGQNVTFRCDPISEHNRLYWYRQTLGQGPEFLTYFQNEAQLEKSRLLSDRFSAERPKGSFSTLEIQRTEQGDSAMYLCASTPGSAGGPHEQYFGPGTRLTVT.

The V gene is TRBV30, the J gene TRBJ1-2; 9 bases align to TRBD1. In germline, CDR1 is GTSNPN, CDR2 SVGIG (reference sequence). The trim removed 7 bases at V and 6 bases at J, leaving 6 bases unmatched. This CDR3 has 12 residues. CDR3 sequence (DNA): TGTGCCTCTTCCGGGACAGGGAATGGCTACACCTTC. This translates into CASSGTGNGYTF. Full variable domain (outside the CDR3, taken from reference TRBV30 and TRBJ1-2): SQTIHQWPATLVQPVGSPLSLECTVEGTSNPNLYWYRQAAGRGLQLLFYSVGIGQISSEVPQNLSASRPQDRQFILSSKKLLLSDSGFYLCASSGTGNGYTFGSGTRLTVV.

The chain has TRBV5-4 and TRBJ1-3; D possibly corresponds to TRBD1 (5 bases). The germline gives CDR1 SGHNT, CDR2 YYREEE (reference sequence). The length of the CDR3 is 13 residues. Trimming stripped 4 bases from V and 4 bases from J, with 9 bases between. The CDR3 sequence is CASSRTTGNTIYF. DNA for the CDR3: TGTGCCAGCAGCCGGACAACCGGAAACACCATATATTTT.

On this clone: The junction departs from the called germline gene at one end, perhaps through a read error. This chain joins TRBV2 and TRBJ2-1; 7 nucleotides agree with TRBD2. Germline-derived CDR1 and CDR2 are SNHLY and FYNNEI. This CDR3 is 14 amino acids long. This CDR3 reads CASSEQPAGDGLVF. DNA of the CDR3: TGTGCCAGCAGTGAACAGCCCGCGGGGGATGGGCTCGTCTTC.

V usage is TRBV30 and J usage is TRBJ2-5; tentative D call: TRBD2 (6 bases). Germline values: CDR1 GTSNPN, CDR2 SVGIG (reference sequence). The CDR3 is made up of 13 amino acids. Trimming took 8 bases from V and 1 from J, leaving 14 bases between them. The CDR3 spells CARESEGQETQYF. As DNA, the CDR3 is TGTGCCAGAGAATCGGAGGGCCAAGAGACCCAGTACTTC.

J is TRBJ1-2 and V is TRBV30, with D perhaps TRBD1 (5 bases). The V gene lost 7 bases and the J gene lost 9 bases, with 9 bases spanning the gap. From germline, CDR1 is GTSNPN and CDR2 SVGIG (reference sequence). The CDR3 loop spans 9 amino acids. The CDR3 DNA is TGTGCCTTAGACAGTAGCTACACCTTC. Its translation: CALDSSYTF.

The chain recombines TRBV9 with TRBJ2-3, with TRBD1 matching 8 bases. The germline gives CDR1 SGDLS, CDR2 YYNGEE. The CDR3 totals 15 residues. Trimming took 0 bases from V and 5 from J; bases not matched to a gene: 5. CDR3 sequence: CASSVDATGGDTQYF. CDR3 DNA sequence: TGTGCCAGCAGCGTAGACGCCACAGGGGGAGATACGCAGTATTTT. Full variable domain (rest looked up from reference TRBV9 and TRBJ2-3): DSGVTQTPKHLITATGQRVTLRCSPRSGDLSVYWYQQSLDQGLQFLIQYYNGEERAKGNILERFSAQQFPDLHSELNLSSLELGDSALYFCASSVDATGGDTQYFGPGTRLTVL.

The chain uses TRBV29-1 and TRBJ1-2, with 11 positions matching TRBD1. V trimming: 3 bases; J trimming: 6 bases; junction bases outside the gene matches: 18. CDR1 SQVTM and CDR2 ANQGSEA come from the germline V gene. CDR3 length: 18 residues. The CDR3 nucleotides read TGCAGCGTTGATTTAAGGTCTCGGACAGGGGGCGTGGAGAATGGCTACACCTTC. Translating gives CSVDLRSRTGGVENGYTF.

The gene calls are TRBV7-2 and TRBJ2-1; 7 bases are shared with TRBD1. The trim removed 0 bases at V and 4 bases at J, leaving 9 bases unmatched. This CDR3 is 17 amino acids long. Per the germline V gene, CDR1 is SGHTA and CDR2 is FQGNSA. The CDR3 sequence: CASSLALRGRGYNEQFF. CDR3 bases: TGTGCCAGCAGCTTAGCGCTCCGAGGCAGGGGGTACAATGAGCAGTTCTTC.

With respect to this clone: A junction end diverges from the germline sequence, so it may reflect a read error. V and J are TRBV20-1 and TRBJ1-4; 9 nucleotides match TRBD1. Per germline, CDR1 DFQATT and CDR2 SNEGSKA (reference sequence). This CDR3 spans 11 amino acids. CDR3 sequence: CSARTGTGTLF. In DNA, the CDR3 is TGCAGTGCAAGGACCGGGACAGGGACCCTTTTT.